The entry below describes one TCR beta chain. Its target is unknown. The data are from a study of T cell clonotyping in hematopoietic cell transplantation. Study conclusions and caveats: Recipient TCR diversity dropped after transplant; expanded clonotypes rose from day 30 to 180.

This CDR3 is 11 amino acids long. Germline assignment: CDR1 MNHEY and CDR2 SVGAGI. V was cut by 4 bases and J by 6 bases, with 7 bases left in between. The data were produced by immunoSEQ multiplex PCR, yet TCRdb's version contains in-frame clones alone and is incomplete. The top ten hold roughly 2% of the sample, which has roughly 38,000 clones, 88% seen once. Sequenced sample: peripheral blood mononuclear cells. The chain combines TRBV6-5 with TRBJ2-7; maybe TRBD1 (5 bases). The clonotype was recovered from a woman aged 40-49 years in good health. Some clones in this sample may be carry-over from other donors' samples. In nucleotides, the CDR3 is TGTGCCAGCAGTTCCAGGGTCGAGCAGTACTTC. Its translation is CASSSRVEQYF.